This T cell receptor beta chain was profiled in a study of cytomegalovirus exposure and HLA in healthy donors. Study as a whole: An earlier analysis identified more than 95 million unique TCR beta sequences in 150 million to 200 million T cells.

The study's findings and limits: Relative to the approximately 700-donor mean, N-insertions were reportedly fewer in an Asian-associated ancestry cluster in a later analysis.

For this clone: The antigen remains undetermined.

PCR used 60 Vbeta primers and 13 Jbeta primers. The table came from immunoSEQ multiplex PCR; TCRdb's copy has only in-frame clones and leaves some out. Found here are about 140,000 clones; the top ten clones hold 2% to 2.5%. The V end lost 2 bases, the J end lost 7 bases, and 11 bases lay between the germline ends. Germline CDR1 MNHEY, CDR2 SMNVEV (reference sequence). CDR3 length: 13 amino acids. Sample: PBMCs. V and J are TRBV27 and TRBJ2-5; weak D call: TRBD1 (5 bases). The TCR sequence derives from a woman aged 18-29 years in good health and CMV-seronegative. CDR3 region: CASSLQGRGTQYF. DNA of the CDR3: TGTGCCAGCAGTTTACAGGGTCGAGGGACCCAGTACTTC.